This T cell receptor (beta chain) was sequenced during a study of T cell responses to AZD1222 COVID-19 vaccine. On the study more broadly: Second-dose intervals near 4 or 12 weeks were combined. Findings and caveats of the study: White British donors predominated, females outnumbered males, and clonal diversity was possibly underestimated. When two AZD1222 doses had been given, Spike-specific TCR breadth and depth rose. Along spike, vaccine-associated CD4 TCRs were found throughout, with dominance at 160-218 and 743-854.

Method: immunoSEQ multiplex PCR; TCRdb's copy keeps in-frame clones and lacks some. The data contain roughly 100,000 clones, roughly 90% of them singletons. Trimming stripped 4 bases from V and 2 bases from J, with 9 bases between. The CDR3 extends over 13 amino acids. Germline V gene sequence: CDR1 SGHKS, CDR2 YYEKEE (reference sequence). On this clone: Its antigen is still unknown.

This rearrangement joins TRBV5-5 to TRBJ1-2; D is unresolved. Specimen: peripheral blood, collected on day 0 of AZD1222 vaccination. The TCR was taken from an adult in good health. The CDR3 nucleotides are TGTGCCAGCAGCCGCGCTGAGAACTATGGCTACACCTTC. It encodes CASSRAENYGYTF.